One sample yielded the 29 T cell receptor beta chains listed below, sequenced in a study of blood T cell repertoires in COVID-19. Using immunoSEQ multiplex PCR, the repertoire was profiled, and TCRdb retains in-frame clones only, with some absent. This sample has roughly 200,000 clones, with 70% to 90% found just once. The sample consisted of peripheral blood. The receptors originated from a person between 70 and 80 years old with COVID-19, enrolled during active disease.

This chain connects TRBV9 to TRBJ2-1; 7 bases align to TRBD2. V dropped 4 bases and J dropped 8; count of bases not matched to a gene: 12. Germline V gives CDR1 SGDLS, CDR2 YYNGEE. The CDR3 spans 15 residues. The CDR3 DNA reads as TGTGCCAGCAGCCAGGGAGGGGTCCAGAGCGATGAGCAGTTCTTC. Protein product: CASSQGGVQSDEQFF.

The chain carries TRBV5-1 and TRBJ2-3; 8 nucleotides agree with TRBD2. The junction had 10 bases not matched to a gene; V was cut back by 0 bases and J by 4 bases. The CDR3 covers 17 residues. The germline V gene encodes CDR1 SGHRS and CDR2 YFSETQ. The CDR3: CASSLGVAGSSADTQYF. DNA of the CDR3: TGCGCCAGCAGCTTGGGGGTAGCGGGAAGTTCGGCAGATACGCAGTATTTT.

A few counts support this clone. This chain uses TRBV11-3 with TRBJ2-5; D might be TRBD2 (7 bases). This CDR3 region has 15 residues. Looked up from germline, CDR1 is SGHNT and CDR2 is YENEEA. V shed 5 bases and J shed 1 base, with 14 bases lying between them. CDR3 sequence (DNA): TGTGCCAGCAGCCGGGGGGCGAGTACCCAAGAGACCCAGTACTTC. Encoded protein: CASSRGASTQETQYF.

The chain couples TRBV21-1 to TRBJ2-2; TRBD1 is taken as the D call from the table, unchecked against the DNA. TRBV21-1 is marked as a pseudogene. The CDR3 totals 17 residues. The CDR3 region is CASSKVPPGQGAGELFF. CDR3 bases: TGTGCCAGCAGCAAAGTCCCTCCGGGACAGGGGGCCGGGGAGCTGTTTTTT.

This chain links TRBV19 with TRBJ1-6; 9 bases map to TRBD1. The germline CDR1 and CDR2 sequences are LNHDA and SQIVND (reference sequence). CDR3 size: 16 residues. The V and J ends lost 7 bases and 6 bases, in that order; junction bases with no gene match: 10. The chain's CDR3 is CASTDEQGAFNSPLHF. The DNA for the CDR3 is TGTGCCAGTACCGACGAACAGGGGGCGTTTAATTCACCCCTCCACTTT.

This chain uses TRBV29-1 with TRBJ2-1; the D gene is possibly TRBD2 (6 bases). V was shortened by 5 bases and J by 0 bases, with 11 bases between the two germline ends. CDR1 and CDR2 from the germline V gene are SQVTM and ANQGSEA. This CDR3 has 14 amino acids. The CDR3 loop reads CSVTRGSSYNEQFF. CDR3 sequence (DNA): TGCAGCGTTACACGGGGGAGCTCCTACAATGAGCAGTTCTTC.

The chain recombines TRBV19 with TRBJ1-1, with D possibly matching TRBD1 (6 bases). This CDR3 is 13 amino acids long. The V gene's germline CDR1 is LNHDA and CDR2 SQIVND (reference sequence). V lost 4 bases to trimming and J lost 5 bases, with 11 bases between them. CDR3 amino acids: CASSTGQPTEAFF. DNA of the CDR3: TGTGCCAGTAGTACCGGACAGCCAACTGAAGCTTTCTTT.

This chain joins TRBV2 and TRBJ2-7, with D tentatively TRBD1 (6 bases). The CDR3 is 12 residues long. V was pared by 8 bases and J by 1 base, with 9 bases between. In germline, CDR1 is SNHLY, CDR2 FYNNEI. In DNA form, the CDR3 reads TGTGCCAGCGAGAGGGGGTCCTACGAGCAGTACTTC. Amino acids: CASERGSYEQYF.

CDR3 protein: CASIFDGTRAKTSGYEQYF. The CDR3 DNA is TGTGCCAGCATATTTGACGGGACCCGGGCTAAGACTAGCGGGTACGAGCAGTACTTC. The J gene is TRBJ2-7, the V gene TRBV7-3, with 10 bases aligning to TRBD2. Germline V CDR1 and CDR2: SGHTA, FQGTGA. The V and J ends lost 7 bases and 4 bases, in that order; junction bases with no gene match: 22. This CDR3 contains 19 residues.

CDR3 in DNA: TGCAGCGCCCAGCTTGGGACTGTCGAGCAGTACTTC. Translating gives CSAQLGTVEQYF. The rearrangement uses TRBV29-1 and TRBJ2-7; tentative D call: TRBD2 (6 bases). This CDR3 comprises 12 residues. V was cut by 7 bases and J by 6 bases, with 16 bases left in between. The germline V gene encodes CDR1 SQVTM and CDR2 ANQGSEA.

The chain uses TRBV2 and TRBJ1-6; TRBD1 matches at 8 bases. Germline V gives CDR1 SNHLY, CDR2 FYNNEI. This CDR3 contains 15 residues. Trimming took 3 bases from V and 9 from J; bases not matched to a gene: 7. The CDR3 DNA reads as TGTGCCAGCAGTGATGCGACAGGGGTTAGTTCACCCCTCCACTTT. It is translated as CASSDATGVSSPLHF.

This chain joins TRBV7-2 and TRBJ2-3, with 13 bases that match TRBD2. Germline V CDR1 and CDR2: SGHTA, FQGNSA. CDR3 size: 17 residues. The V and J ends lost 6 bases and 2 bases, in that order; junction bases with no gene match: 8. The CDR3 nucleotides read TGTGCCAGCAGAACTAGCGGGAGGGCCCCCATCACAGATACGCAGTATTTT. This gives the protein CASRTSGRAPITDTQYF. Complete variable domain (other parts from reference TRBV7-2 and TRBJ2-3): GAGVSQSPSNKVTEKGKDVELRCDPISGHTALYWYRQSLGQGLEFLIYFQGNSAPDKSGLPSDRFSAERTGGSVSTLTIQRTQQEDSAVYLCASRTSGRAPITDTQYFGPGTRLTVL.

This rearrangement joins TRBV5-3 to TRBJ2-6, with D perhaps matching TRBD1 (5 bases). TRBV5-3 is noted as an ORF with a role that remains uncertain. This CDR3 has 17 residues. V gave up 2 bases and J gave up 0 bases, with 12 bases separating them. The CDR3 sequence is CARSFGRVFSGANVLTF. For the CDR3, the DNA is TGTGCCAGAAGCTTCGGCAGGGTATTCTCTGGGGCCAACGTCCTGACTTTC.

V is TRBV10-3 and J is TRBJ1-5; no clear D gene. CDR3 length: 13 amino acids. Germline V CDR1 and CDR2: ENHRY, SYGVKD. V shed 2 bases and J shed 3 bases, with 5 bases lying between them. The CDR3 DNA is TGTGCCATCAGTGAGCCTAACAATCAGCCCCAGCATTTT. This encodes CAISEPNNQPQHF.

This chain joins TRBV29-1 and TRBJ2-7; 12 positions match TRBD2. The CDR3 is 14 residues long. Germline CDR1 and CDR2: SQVTM and ANQGSEA. V lost 3 bases and J lost 4; bases outside the gene matches: 4. CDR3 coding DNA: TGCAGCGTTGATGGTCTAGCGGGAGGGTACGAGCAGTACTTC. Protein sequence: CSVDGLAGGYEQYF.

This chain uses TRBV28 with TRBJ1-5; possible D gene TRBD1, 6 bases. The ends were cut back, 6 bases at V and 8 bases at J, with 11 bases in the middle. This CDR3 is built from 12 residues. Germline V gene sequence: CDR1 MDHEN, CDR2 SYDVKM. CDR3 nucleotide sequence: TGTGCCAGCAGCCAAGGGGGAGAGCCCCAGCATTTT. Translated, it gives CASSQGGEPQHF. The full variable domain, completed using reference TRBV28 and TRBJ1-5, is DVKVTQSSRYLVKRTGEKVFLECVQDMDHENMFWYRQDPGLGLRLIYFSYDVKMKEKGDIPEGYSVSREKKERFSLILESASTNQTSMYLCASSQGGEPQHFGDGTRLSIL.

The V call is TRBV19, the J call TRBJ2-3; TRBD1 matches at 8 bases. From germline, CDR1 is LNHDA and CDR2 SQIVND (reference sequence). This CDR3 spans 15 amino acids. With 0 bases clipped from V and 6 bases from J, the junction kept 5 bases outside the gene matches. The CDR3 sequence: CASSIEGRGLDTQYF. In DNA form, the CDR3 reads TGTGCCAGTAGTATAGAAGGCAGGGGGCTGGATACGCAGTATTTT.

This clone was detected once. The chain has TRBV18 and TRBJ2-1, with 8 bases that match TRBD1. The CDR3 has 15 residues. With V trimmed by 0 bases and J by 5 bases, 3 bases remained unmatched. Germline V CDR1 and CDR2: KGHSH, LQKENI. The CDR3 is CASSPPRGLNNEQFF. In DNA, the CDR3 is TGTGCCAGCTCACCACCCAGGGGGCTCAACAATGAGCAGTTCTTC.

The chain joins TRBV7-8 to TRBJ2-1, with 11 bases fitting TRBD2. The CDR3 consists of 14 residues. Germline-derived CDR1 and CDR2 are SGHVS and FQNEAQ. V lost 6 bases to trimming and J lost 5 bases; unmatched junction nucleotides: 3. CDR3 coding DNA: TGTGCCAGCAGGAAGGGACTAGCGGACAATGAGCAGTTCTTC. This sequence encodes CASRKGLADNEQFF.

A single count supports this clone. The J gene is TRBJ1-6, the V gene TRBV5-4, with D perhaps matching TRBD1 (6 bases). This CDR3 contains 14 residues. The V gene lost 5 bases and the J gene lost 8 bases, with 14 bases spanning the gap. Germline V gives CDR1 SGHNT, CDR2 YYREEE (reference sequence). The CDR3 spells CASSLIGGDSPLHF. For the CDR3, the DNA is TGTGCCAGCAGTCTTATAGGGGGTGATTCACCCCTCCACTTT.

The rearrangement uses TRBV30 and TRBJ2-2; 10 bases map to TRBD2. Trimming removed 4 bases from V and 3 bases from J; junction bases left unmatched: 2. CDR1 and CDR2 from the germline V gene are GTSNPN and SVGIG (reference sequence). The CDR3 is 14 amino acids. The CDR3 sequence: CAWTLAGYTGELFF. The DNA for the CDR3 is TGTGCCTGGACACTAGCGGGGTACACCGGGGAGCTGTTTTTT.

The chain uses TRBV16 and TRBJ1-5; 8 bases fit TRBD1. J gave up 1 base and V 3 bases, and 5 bases lay outside the gene matches. Looked up from germline, CDR1 is KGHSY and CDR2 is FQNENV. The length of the CDR3 is 16 residues. The CDR3: CASSHFDRGSNQPQHF. CDR3 nucleotides: TGTGCCAGCAGCCATTTCGACAGGGGAAGCAATCAGCCCCAGCATTTT.

The chain has TRBV10-3 and TRBJ2-5; 9 nucleotides align to TRBD2. CDR1 is ENHRY, CDR2 SYGVKD, per germline. Trimming cost V 4 bases and J 3 bases; bases outside gene matches: 3. The CDR3 covers 14 residues. CDR3 DNA sequence: TGTGCCATCAGTGTGGCTAGCGGGGAAGAGACCCAGTACTTC. This codes for CAISVASGEETQYF.

This chain connects TRBV7-2 to TRBJ2-2; TRBD2 matches 7 bases. V lost 7 bases to trimming and J lost 4 bases; unmatched junction nucleotides: 12. The CDR3 totals 16 residues. Per the germline V gene, CDR1 is SGHTA and CDR2 is FQGNSA. CDR3 bases: TGTGCCAGCAACCCAGCGGGACGGCGAGGCACCGGGGAGCTGTTTTTT. Encoded protein: CASNPAGRRGTGELFF.

The gene calls are TRBV27 and TRBJ1-1; D is unclear. Germline V gives CDR1 MNHEY, CDR2 SMNVEV (reference sequence). There are 15 residues in the CDR3. Trimming stripped 5 bases from V and 2 bases from J, with 15 bases between. CDR3 nucleotides: TGTGCCAGCAGTCCCTCAGGCTATGATAACACTGAAGCTTTCTTT. It is translated as CASSPSGYDNTEAFF.

The CDR3 here is CASSFSRQGYEQYF. CDR3 bases: TGTGCCAGCAGTTTTTCGAGACAGGGGTACGAGCAGTACTTC. V gene TRBV27 combines with J gene TRBJ2-7; 8 nucleotides align to TRBD1. The CDR3 is made up of 14 amino acids. The germline V gene encodes CDR1 MNHEY and CDR2 SMNVEV (reference sequence). The J segment lost 4 bases and the V segment lost 3 bases, leaving 5 bases of the junction unmatched.

J is TRBJ2-1 and V is TRBV19; no firm D call. CDR1 and CDR2 from the germline V gene are LNHDA and SQIVND (reference sequence). The CDR3 runs 15 residues. Trimming cost V 3 bases and J 5 bases, with 14 bases left between them. The CDR3 sequence: CASSMASRGNNEQFF. The CDR3 DNA sequence: TGTGCCAGTAGTATGGCCTCTAGAGGCAACAATGAGCAGTTCTTC.

The chain employs TRBV5-1 and TRBJ2-7; tentative D call: TRBD2 (6 bases). The CDR3 consists of 14 residues. Germline assignment: CDR1 SGHRS and CDR2 YFSETQ. Trimming left V 6 bases short and J 6 bases short, with 19 bases between. The CDR3 region has the DNA TGCGCCAGCAACCGGGACGGGGGAGGTTCCGAGCAGTACTTC. Protein sequence: CASNRDGGGSEQYF.

The J gene is TRBJ1-5, the V gene TRBV7-2; no clear D gene. CDR1 is SGHTA, CDR2 FQGNSA, per germline. The CDR3 length is 14 residues. The germline V and J ends were trimmed by 2 bases and 2 bases, with 7 bases remaining between them. The CDR3 loop reads CASSLRQGNQPQHF. CDR3 coding DNA: TGTGCCAGCAGCTTAAGGCAGGGCAATCAGCCCCAGCATTTT.